The source of this T cell receptor (beta chain) is a study of cytomegalovirus exposure and HLA in healthy donors. Worth noting for this clone: The antigen remains unidentified.

The PCR used 60 Vbeta and 13 Jbeta primers. Data came from immunoSEQ multiplex PCR; TCRdb stores just in-frame clones and leaves some out. The sample has approximately 170,000 clones, roughly 79% seen once; the top ten hold roughly 1.6%. Regarding the study as a whole: Association of a missense DCLRE1C variant with TCR beta V- and J-gene trimming was reported in a later analysis. In a later analysis, parvovirus B19, influenza, CMV and Epstein-Barr virus appeared linked to several top co-occurrence clusters.

Germline V gene sequence: CDR1 MGHRA, CDR2 YSYEKL. V was shortened by 1 base and J by 5 bases, with 14 bases between the two germline ends. The CDR3 has 15 amino acids. This clonotype originated in a man between 35 and 55 years old in good health and CMV-seronegative. The chain links TRBV4-1 to TRBJ1-1, with unresolved D. The source material was PBMCs. In nucleotides, the CDR3 is TGCGCCAGCAGCCAAGTAGCCCTAACTCGGACTGAAGCTTTCTTT. Protein sequence: CASSQVALTRTEAFF.